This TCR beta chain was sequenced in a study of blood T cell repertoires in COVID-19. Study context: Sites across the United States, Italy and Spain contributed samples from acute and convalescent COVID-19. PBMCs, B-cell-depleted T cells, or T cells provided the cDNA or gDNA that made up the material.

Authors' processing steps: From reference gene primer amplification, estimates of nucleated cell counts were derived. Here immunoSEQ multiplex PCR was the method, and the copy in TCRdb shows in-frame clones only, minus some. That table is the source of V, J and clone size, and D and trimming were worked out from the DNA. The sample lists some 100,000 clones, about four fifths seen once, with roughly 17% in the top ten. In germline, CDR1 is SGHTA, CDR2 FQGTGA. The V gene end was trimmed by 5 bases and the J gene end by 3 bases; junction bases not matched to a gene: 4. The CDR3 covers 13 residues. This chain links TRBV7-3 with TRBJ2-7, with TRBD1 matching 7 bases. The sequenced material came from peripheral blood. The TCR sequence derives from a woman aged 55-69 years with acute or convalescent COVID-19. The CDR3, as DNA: TGTGCCAGCAGCGAATACAGGGGCTACGAGCAGTACTTC. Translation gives CASSEYRGYEQYF.